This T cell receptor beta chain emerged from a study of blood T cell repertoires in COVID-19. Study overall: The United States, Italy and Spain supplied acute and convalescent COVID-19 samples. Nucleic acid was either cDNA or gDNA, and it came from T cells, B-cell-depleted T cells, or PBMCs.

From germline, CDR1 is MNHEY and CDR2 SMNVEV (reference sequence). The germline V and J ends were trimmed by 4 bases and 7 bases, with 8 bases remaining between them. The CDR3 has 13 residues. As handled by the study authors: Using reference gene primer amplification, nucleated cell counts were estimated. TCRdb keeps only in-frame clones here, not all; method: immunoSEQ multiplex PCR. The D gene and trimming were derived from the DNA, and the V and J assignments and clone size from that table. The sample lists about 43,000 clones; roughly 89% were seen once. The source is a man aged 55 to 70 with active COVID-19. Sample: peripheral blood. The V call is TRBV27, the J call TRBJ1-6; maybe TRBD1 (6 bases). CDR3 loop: CASSWGGNSPLHF. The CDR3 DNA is TGTGCCAGCAGTTGGGGGGGCAATTCACCCCTCCACTTT.